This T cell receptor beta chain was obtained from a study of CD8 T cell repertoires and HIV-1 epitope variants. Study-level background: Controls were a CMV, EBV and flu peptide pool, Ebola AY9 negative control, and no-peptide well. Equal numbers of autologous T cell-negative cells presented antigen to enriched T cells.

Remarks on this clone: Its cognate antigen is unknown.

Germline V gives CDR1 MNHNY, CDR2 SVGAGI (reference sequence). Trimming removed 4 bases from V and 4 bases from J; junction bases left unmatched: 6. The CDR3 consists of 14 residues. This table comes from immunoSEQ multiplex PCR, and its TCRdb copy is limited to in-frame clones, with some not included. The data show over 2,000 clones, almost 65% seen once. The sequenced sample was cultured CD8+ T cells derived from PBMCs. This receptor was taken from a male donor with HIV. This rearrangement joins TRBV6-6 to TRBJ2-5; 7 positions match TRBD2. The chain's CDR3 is CASSSPAGVETQYF. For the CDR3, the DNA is TGTGCCAGCAGTTCCCCCGCGGGGGTAGAGACCCAGTACTTC.